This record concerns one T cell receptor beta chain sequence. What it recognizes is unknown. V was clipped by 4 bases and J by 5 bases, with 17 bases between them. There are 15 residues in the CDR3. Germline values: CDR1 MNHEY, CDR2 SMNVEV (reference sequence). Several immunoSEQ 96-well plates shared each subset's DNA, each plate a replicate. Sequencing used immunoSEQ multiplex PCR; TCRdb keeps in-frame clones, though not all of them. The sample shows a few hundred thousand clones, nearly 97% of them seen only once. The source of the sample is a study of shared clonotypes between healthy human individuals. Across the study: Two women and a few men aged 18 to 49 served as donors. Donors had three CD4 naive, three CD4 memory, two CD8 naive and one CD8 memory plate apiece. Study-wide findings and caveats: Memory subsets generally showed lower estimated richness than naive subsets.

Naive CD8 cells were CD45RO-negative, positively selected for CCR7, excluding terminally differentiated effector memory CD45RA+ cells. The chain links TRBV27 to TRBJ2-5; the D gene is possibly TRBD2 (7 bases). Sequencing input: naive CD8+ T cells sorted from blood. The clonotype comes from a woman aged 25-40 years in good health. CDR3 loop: CASSYRGALWETQYF. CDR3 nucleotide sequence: TGTGCCAGCAGTTACCGGGGGGCGCTTTGGGAGACCCAGTACTTC.